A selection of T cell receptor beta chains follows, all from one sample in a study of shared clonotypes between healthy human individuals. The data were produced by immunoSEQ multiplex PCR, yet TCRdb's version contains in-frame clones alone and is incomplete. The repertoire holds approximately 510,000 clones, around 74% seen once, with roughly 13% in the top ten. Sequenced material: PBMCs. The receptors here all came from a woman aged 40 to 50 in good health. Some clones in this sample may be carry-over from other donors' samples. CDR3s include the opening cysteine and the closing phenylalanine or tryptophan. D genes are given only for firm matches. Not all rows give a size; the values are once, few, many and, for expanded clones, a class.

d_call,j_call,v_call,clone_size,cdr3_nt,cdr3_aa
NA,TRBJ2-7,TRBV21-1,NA,TGTGCCAGCAGCAAAACTACGGTGGCCGGGGACGAGCAGTACTTC,CASSKTTVAGDEQYF
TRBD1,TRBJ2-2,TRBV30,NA,TGTGCCTGGAGCCGACAGGGGGGCACCGGGGAGCTGTTTTTT,CAWSRQGGTGELFF
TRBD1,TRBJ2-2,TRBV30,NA,TGTGCCTGGAGTCCAGGGGGCTTTAACACCGGGGAGCTGTTTTTT,CAWSPGGFNTGELFF
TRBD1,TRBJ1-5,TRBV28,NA,TGTGCCAGCAGACCCGACAGGGTTAGCAATCAGCCCCAGCATTTT,CASRPDRVSNQPQHF
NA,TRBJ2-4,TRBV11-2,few,TGTGCCAGCAGCTTCGGAGCCAAAAACATTCAGTACTTC,CASSFGAKNIQYF
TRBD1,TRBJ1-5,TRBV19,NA,TGTGCCAGTAGTGTCCGGGACAGGGGCCCCAATCAGCCCCAGCATTTT,CASSVRDRGPNQPQHF
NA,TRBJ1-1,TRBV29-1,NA,TGCAGCGCCCAAATAGACCTAGACAACACTGAAGCTTTCTTT,CSAQIDLDNTEAFF
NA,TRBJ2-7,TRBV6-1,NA,TGTGCCAGCAGTCCCCCGACAGGAGCCTACGAGCAGTACTTC,CASSPPTGAYEQYF
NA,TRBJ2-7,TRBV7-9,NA,TGTGCCAGCAGCCCCGGGTCGGGCTACGAGCAGTACTTC,CASSPGSGYEQYF
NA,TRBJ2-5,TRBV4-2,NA,TGTGCCAGCAGAAAGGGGGGTCTAGCGCAGCAAGAGACCCAGTACTTC,CASRKGGLAQQETQYF
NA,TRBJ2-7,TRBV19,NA,TGTGCCAGTAGTAGGGGCGGCGGGTCCTACGAGCAGTACTTC,CASSRGGGSYEQYF
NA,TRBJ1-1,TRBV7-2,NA,TGTGCCAGCAGCTTACTGGTAAACCGGGAAGCTTTCTTT,CASSLLVNREAFF
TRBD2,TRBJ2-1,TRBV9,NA,TGTGCCAGCAGCCCACACCCCGACCCCCAACTAGCGGGAGAGGATGAGCAGTTCTTC,CASSPHPDPQLAGEDEQFF
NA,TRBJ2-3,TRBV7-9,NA,TGTGCCAGCAGCTTTAAGGGAACAGATACGCAGTATTTT,CASSFKGTDTQYF
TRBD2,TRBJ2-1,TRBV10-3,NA,TGTGCCACCGGGACTAGCGGGATTAATGACAATGAGCAGTTCTTC,CATGTSGINDNEQFF
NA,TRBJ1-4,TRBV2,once,TGTGCCAGCAATACGGGCGCAAATGAAAAACTGTTTTTT,CASNTGANEKLFF
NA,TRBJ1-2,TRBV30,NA,TGTGCCTCCAATTGGGGGCAGGGGTATGGCTACACCTTC,CASNWGQGYGYTF
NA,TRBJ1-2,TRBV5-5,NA,TGTGCCAGCAGCCCCACGGACGTCTGGGGGGCGAATGGCTACACCTTC,CASSPTDVWGANGYTF
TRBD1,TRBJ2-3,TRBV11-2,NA,TGTGCCAGCAGCCAGGGGACAGGTATCACGGATACGCAGTATTTT,CASSQGTGITDTQYF
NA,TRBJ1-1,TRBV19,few,TGTGCCAGTAGTATAAGACATGCGGGGCGGGGGACTGAAGCTTTCTTT,CASSIRHAGRGTEAFF
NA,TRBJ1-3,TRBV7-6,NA,TGTGCCAGCAGCTCACAGCTCAGGGGCTCTGGAAACACCATATATTTT,CASSSQLRGSGNTIYF
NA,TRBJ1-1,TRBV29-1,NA,TGCAGCGTCCGCTTGGAGGGGTTCTCGAACACTGAAGCTTTCTTT,CSVRLEGFSNTEAFF
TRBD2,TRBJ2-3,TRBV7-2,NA,TGTGCCAGCAGCCTCATTAATAGCGGGAGAACAGATACGCAGTATTTT,CASSLINSGRTDTQYF
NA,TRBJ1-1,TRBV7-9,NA,TGTGCCAGCAGCTTAGCGTCGGGAGGGGACACTGAAGCTTTCTTT,CASSLASGGDTEAFF
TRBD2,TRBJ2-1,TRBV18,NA,TGTGCCAGCCGGACTAGCGGGATGTATGAGCAGTTCTTC,CASRTSGMYEQFF
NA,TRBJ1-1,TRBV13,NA,TGTGCCAGCAGCGCACCACCGGGACTAGGGATGGGAATGAACACTGAAGCTTTCTTT,CASSAPPGLGMGMNTEAFF